Listed below are T cell receptor beta chains from one sample, sequenced in a study of CD8+CD57+ T cells in acquired aplastic anemia. TCRdb re-called the reads through MiXCR, storing one row per CDR3 protein. The profile shows roughly 200,000 distinct CDR3 sequences, more than 60% of them singletons. The specimen sequenced was sorted CD4+, CD8+, or CD8+CD57+ T cells (not recorded which) from PBMCs. The receptor set was obtained from a human donor with aplastic anemia. CDR3s include the opening cysteine and the closing phenylalanine or tryptophan. A D gene is named only where the DNA matches it firmly. Clone size appears in some rows only: once, few, many, or a class for an expanded clone.

>-|TRBV9|-|TRBJ1-6
TGTGCCAGCAGCGTATCTGAGGGTACACCCCTCCACTTT
CASSVSEGTPLHF
>-|TRBV7-9|-|TRBJ2-7
TGTGCCAGCAGCTTATCGATTCGGGGCGAGCTGTACTTC
CASSLSIRGELYF
>-|TRBV12-3/TRBV12-4|few|TRBJ2-6
TGTGCCAGCAGTAAACTGGGGGGAACTGGGGCCAACGTCCTGACTTTC
CASSKLGGTGANVLTF
>-|TRBV19|-|TRBJ2-7
TGTGCCAGTAGTATAGTTGGGGGAGCCTACGAGCAGTACTTC
CASSIVGGAYEQYF
>TRBD1|TRBV10-3|few|TRBJ1-6
TGTGCCATCAGTAAACACCGGGACAGTAATTCACCCCTCCACTTT
CAISKHRDSNSPLHF
>-|TRBV20-1|-|TRBJ2-7
TGCAGTGCTAGCGAATACCGCACCTCATCCTACGAGCAGTACTTC
CSASEYRTSSYEQYF
>TRBD2|TRBV20-1|-|TRBJ2-1
TGCAGTGCTAGAGATCTCGAGACTAGCGCGTACAATGAGCAGTTCTTC
CSARDLETSAYNEQFF
>TRBD2|TRBV10-3|-|TRBJ2-7
TGTGCCATCAGTAGCGGGGGGGCTTACGAGCAGTACTTC
CAISSGGAYEQYF
>TRBD1|TRBV5-5|many|TRBJ1-2
TGTGCCAGCAGCTTGGTACAGGGGTGGGTCTATGGCTACACCTTC
CASSLVQGWVYGYTF
>TRBD1|TRBV20-1|-|TRBJ1-1
TGCAGTGGTAGGGGGCAGGGGACTGAAGCTTTCTTT
CSGRGQGTEAFF
>-|TRBV18|-|TRBJ2-3
TGTGCCAGCTCGCCGGGACCAGGCACAGATACGCAGTATTTT
CASSPGPGTDTQYF
>TRBD2|TRBV20-1|-|TRBJ2-7
TGCAGTGCTAGACCCCTAGCGGGGGATACCTACGAGCAGTACTTC
CSARPLAGDTYEQYF
>-|TRBV19|-|TRBJ2-2
TGTGCCAGTATTCTCGGGGAGCTGTTTTTT
CASILGELFF
>-|TRBV14|-|TRBJ1-6
TGTGCCAGCAGCCTCGAGGGGAGACGATCACCCCTCCACTTT
CASSLEGRRSPLHF
>-|TRBV2|-|TRBJ2-6
TGTGCCAGCAGGGGCCCTGGGGCCAACGTCCTGACTTTC
CASRGPGANVLTF
>-|TRBV7-9|-|TRBJ2-7
TGTGCCAGCAGCTTAGATCGGTACAAGCAGTACTTC
CASSLDRYKQYF
>-|TRBV2|-|TRBJ2-6
TGTGCCAGCAGTAGGGGCCTACTCTCTGGGGCCAACGTCCTGACTTTC
CASSRGLLSGANVLTF
>-|TRBV4-2|once|TRBJ1-4
TGTGCCAGCAGCCCACTGCCACCGGGACTGATGTTTTCCCGGGAAAAACTGTTTTTT
CASSPLPPGLMFSREKLFF
>-|TRBV10-3|many|TRBJ2-1
TGTGCCACCAATGGGTATTACAATGAGCAGTTCTTC
CATNGYYNEQFF
>TRBD1|TRBV7-2|-|TRBJ1-4
TGTGCCAGCAGCCCTGGGACAGGGGGACTTGAAAAACTGTTTTTT
CASSPGTGGLEKLFF
>TRBD2|TRBV4-3|-|TRBJ2-5
TGCGCCAGCAGCCAAAAGGGACTAGGGGCGGAGACCCAGTACTTC
CASSQKGLGAETQYF
>TRBD1|TRBV14|-|TRBJ2-2
TGTGCCAGCAGCCCGCTCCCCAGGGGGCGGATCACCGGGGAGCTGTTTTTT
CASSPLPRGRITGELFF